This TCR beta chain is drawn from a study of CD8+ T cells in alopecia areata. cDNA serving as the sequencing template came from extracted, reverse transcribed RNA. The repertoire was sequenced with immunoSEQ multiplex PCR; TCRdb's copy has only in-frame clones and lacks some. Of 150,000 to 200,000 clones listed, roughly 60% are singletons. V was clipped by 7 bases and J by 0 bases, with 12 bases between them. Germline V lookup: CDR1 SQVTM, CDR2 ANQGSEA. The CDR3 length is 13 residues. The treatment: oral pan-JAK inhibitor, 5-10 mg twice daily. Lesional scalp punch biopsies and peripheral blood were collected from alopecia areata patients.

The receptor comes from a human donor with alopecia areata. The sample consisted of CD4+ T cells sorted from blood, taken at week 24, from a patient treated with tofacitinib. The rearrangement links TRBV29-1 to TRBJ1-1; D gene uncertain. CDR3 protein: CSALGRMNTEAFF. The CDR3 coding sequence is TGCAGCGCCCTTGGACGGATGAACACTGAAGCTTTCTTT.